What follows are 19 T cell receptor beta chains derived from one specimen sequenced in a study of neoadjuvant anti-PD-1 for oral cavity cancer. Libraries were prepared by immunoSEQ multiplex PCR; TCRdb keeps only in-frame clonotypes and omits some of them. The sample contains 11,000 to 15,000 clones, about 70% of which appear only once. The material sequenced was PBMCs, taken before nivolumab (anti-PD-1) treatment. The receptors stem from a person between 40 and 85 years old with oral cavity squamous cell carcinoma.

The chain is built from TRBV7-2 and TRBJ2-3, with TRBD2 matching over 13 bases. Unmatched junction bases numbered 9, after V lost 1 base and J lost 2 bases. CDR1 and CDR2 from the germline V gene are SGHTA and FQGNSA. This CDR3 contains 19 residues. This CDR3 reads CASSLVGLGLAGTTDTQYF. The CDR3 nucleotides are TGTGCCAGCAGCTTAGTTGGTCTGGGACTAGCGGGAACCACAGATACGCAGTATTTT. The complete variable domain, with remaining parts taken from reference TRBV7-2 and TRBJ2-3, reads GAGVSQSPSNKVTEKGKDVELRCDPISGHTALYWYRQSLGQGLEFLIYFQGNSAPDKSGLPSDRFSAERTGGSVSTLTIQRTQQEDSAVYLCASSLVGLGLAGTTDTQYFGPGTRLTVL.

CDR3 in amino acids: CASSLETSNEQFF. Written as DNA, the CDR3 is TGTGCCAGCAGCTTGGAGACTTCCAATGAGCAGTTCTTC. V gene TRBV5-4 combines with J gene TRBJ2-1; no definite D call. The CDR3 is 13 amino acids. Trimming left V 0 bases short and J 6 bases short, with 7 bases between. Germline V gene sequence: CDR1 SGHNT, CDR2 YYREEE (reference sequence).

This clone was found a few times. The chain is built from TRBV5-1 and TRBJ1-5; D may be TRBD1 (5 bases). The CDR3 covers 12 residues. Germline CDR1 and CDR2: SGHRS and YFSETQ. The V end lost 3 bases, the J end lost 9 bases, and 10 bases lay between the germline ends. CDR3 nucleotides: TGCGCCAGCAGCTGGGATCAGGGGCCCCAGCATTTT. Protein sequence: CASSWDQGPQHF.

The V and J genes are TRBV28 and TRBJ1-2; D gene unclear. Germline V lookup: CDR1 MDHEN, CDR2 SYDVKM. The CDR3 consists of 11 residues. V was shortened by 10 bases and J by 8 bases, with 14 bases between the two germline ends. The chain's CDR3 is CATDQAGGYTF. DNA for the CDR3: TGTGCCACAGACCAAGCGGGAGGCTACACCTTC.

This clone came up a few times. The CDR3 sequence: CASSGTAEKLFF. In DNA form, the CDR3 reads TGTGCCAGCAGCGGGACAGCCGAAAAACTGTTTTTT. J is TRBJ1-4 and V is TRBV6-1; 7 bases are shared with TRBD1. Losses at the gene ends were 6 bases for V and 8 bases for J; bases not matched to a gene: 3. This CDR3 contains 12 residues. CDR1 and CDR2 (germline): MNHNS, SASEGT.

The chain uses TRBV4-1 and TRBJ2-3; 7 bases agree with TRBD2. This CDR3 spans 16 amino acids. After removal of 5 bases from V and 3 bases from J, the junction contained 11 bases not matched to a gene. CDR1 is MGHRA, CDR2 YSYEKL, per germline. The CDR3 region has the DNA TGCGCCAGCAGCACCCCCGGGAGGATAAAAACAGATACGCAGTATTTT. It is translated as CASSTPGRIKTDTQYF.

This sequence joins TRBV11-2 and TRBJ1-3; 9 nucleotides line up with TRBD1. The V segment lost 6 bases and the J segment 4 bases; nucleotides outside the gene matches: 4. This CDR3 is 14 amino acids long. Germline V gene data show CDR1 as SGHAT and CDR2 as FQNNGV. DNA of the CDR3: TGTGCCAGCAGACCACAGGGGGCGGGAAACACCATATATTTT. Translating gives CASRPQGAGNTIYF.

The genes are TRBV27 and TRBJ1-2; 7 bases match TRBD1. V dropped 6 bases and J dropped 8; count of bases not matched to a gene: 9. The CDR3 contains 13 residues. Germline V gene sequence: CDR1 MNHEY, CDR2 SMNVEV (reference sequence). The CDR3 reads CASSPTGHQGYTF. CDR3 nucleotide sequence: TGTGCCAGCAGCCCGACAGGGCATCAGGGCTACACCTTC.

This clone was observed once. V gene TRBV10-1 combines with J gene TRBJ2-5; 8 nucleotides agree with TRBD2. The V gene's germline CDR1 is WNHNN and CDR2 SYGVQD (reference sequence). The CDR3 runs to 13 residues. After removal of 3 bases from V and 3 bases from J, the junction contained 0 bases not matched to a gene. CDR3 DNA sequence: TGCGCCAGCAGTGACGGGGGGGAAGAGACCCAGTACTTC. It translates to CASSDGGEETQYF.

This clone has more than one count but fewer than ten. The chain employs TRBV5-1 and TRBJ2-1; 7 bases are shared with TRBD2. Trimming at V came to 1 base and at J to 0 bases, leaving 4 bases not matched to a gene. The CDR3 is 16 residues long. Per germline, CDR1 SGHRS and CDR2 YFSETQ. In nucleotides, the CDR3 is TGCGCCAGCAGCTTGAGTGGCGGGAGCTCCTACAATGAGCAGTTCTTC. It encodes CASSLSGGSSYNEQFF.

The chain recombines TRBV27 with TRBJ1-4; 7 bases are shared with TRBD1. Germline CDR1 MNHEY, CDR2 SMNVEV (reference sequence). V shed 4 bases and J 7 bases; nucleotides not matched to a gene: 6. The CDR3 loop spans 14 amino acids. The CDR3 DNA follows: TGTGCCAGCAGTTCCTGGGACAGTAGTGAAAAACTGTTTTTT. Its translation: CASSSWDSSEKLFF. Variable domain in full (rest from reference TRBV27 and TRBJ1-4): EAQVTQNPRYLITVTGKKLTVTCSQNMNHEYMSWYRQDPGLGLRQIYYSMNVEVTDKGDVPEGYKVSRKEKRNFPLILESPSPNQTSLYFCASSSWDSSEKLFFGSGTQLSVL.

This chain connects TRBV5-4 to TRBJ1-1; 8 positions agree with TRBD1. From germline, CDR1 is SGHNT and CDR2 YYREEE (reference sequence). Germline trimming cut 4 bases from V and 4 bases from J; bases unmatched to any gene: 3. The CDR3 spans 13 residues. This CDR3 reads CASSPDRATEAFF. CDR3 sequence (DNA): TGTGCCAGCAGCCCGGACAGGGCCACTGAAGCTTTCTTT.

The chain combines TRBV4-1 with TRBJ1-1, with unresolved D. The germline gives CDR1 MGHRA, CDR2 YSYEKL. V lost 0 bases, J lost 2 bases, and 7 bases lay in between. CDR3 length equals 14 residues. The DNA for the CDR3 is TGCGCCAGCAGCCAAGATCGCTTAAACACTGAAGCTTTCTTT. Its protein product is CASSQDRLNTEAFF.

V is TRBV2 and J is TRBJ2-7; the match to TRBD2 covers 7 bases. The CDR3 is made up of 12 amino acids. Germline lookup yields CDR1 SNHLY and CDR2 FYNNEI. Trimming cost V 6 bases and J 12 bases; bases outside gene matches: 11. CDR3 region: CASRGFGRGGYF. The CDR3 region has the DNA TGTGCCAGCAGGGGATTCGGACGCGGGGGGTACTTC.

The rearrangement links TRBV30 to TRBJ1-4; D not resolved. This CDR3 has 13 residues. The germline gives CDR1 GTSNPN, CDR2 SVGIG (reference sequence). V dropped 6 bases and J dropped 8 bases, with 16 bases sitting between them. The CDR3 region has the DNA TGTGCCTGCGGTGGGAGGGTAAAGGAAAAACTGTTTTTT. It codes for CACGGRVKEKLFF.

The chain couples TRBV6-6 to TRBJ1-1; TRBD1 aligns across 10 bases. The CDR3 spans 14 residues. Germline V gives CDR1 MNHNY, CDR2 SVGAGI (reference sequence). J lost 13 bases, V lost 5 bases, and 13 bases had no gene match. DNA for the CDR3: TGTGCCAGCAGTACCCTCCCTGGACAGGGGGTGGATTTCTTT. Its protein is CASSTLPGQGVDFF.

The chain combines TRBV7-9 with TRBJ2-1; the match to TRBD2 covers 13 bases. The length of the CDR3 is 16 residues. The germline V gene has CDR1 SEHNR and CDR2 FQNEAQ (reference sequence). V trimming: 7 bases; J trimming: 4 bases; junction bases outside the gene matches: 7. The CDR3 region has the DNA TGTGCCAGCAATCTACTAGCGGGGGGGCTATACAATGAGCAGTTCTTC. Protein product: CASNLLAGGLYNEQFF.

The rearrangement uses TRBV6-4 and TRBJ1-2, with TRBD1 identical over 9 bases. In germline, CDR1 is MRHNA, CDR2 SNTAGT. The CDR3 extends over 13 amino acids. The ends lost 6 bases at V and 7 bases at J; junction bases unmatched: 6. The CDR3 loop is CASRGTGLSGYTF. The CDR3 DNA reads as TGTGCCAGCAGAGGGACAGGGCTTTCTGGCTACACCTTC.

The CDR3 spells CASSVEVDSRYGYTF. The CDR3 DNA follows: TGTGCCAGCAGCGTAGAGGTGGACTCCCGCTATGGCTACACCTTC. This chain connects TRBV9 to TRBJ1-2; D gene unclear. Germline V gene sequence: CDR1 SGDLS, CDR2 YYNGEE. The germline V and J ends were trimmed by 0 bases and 4 bases, with 13 bases remaining between them. The CDR3 runs to 15 residues.